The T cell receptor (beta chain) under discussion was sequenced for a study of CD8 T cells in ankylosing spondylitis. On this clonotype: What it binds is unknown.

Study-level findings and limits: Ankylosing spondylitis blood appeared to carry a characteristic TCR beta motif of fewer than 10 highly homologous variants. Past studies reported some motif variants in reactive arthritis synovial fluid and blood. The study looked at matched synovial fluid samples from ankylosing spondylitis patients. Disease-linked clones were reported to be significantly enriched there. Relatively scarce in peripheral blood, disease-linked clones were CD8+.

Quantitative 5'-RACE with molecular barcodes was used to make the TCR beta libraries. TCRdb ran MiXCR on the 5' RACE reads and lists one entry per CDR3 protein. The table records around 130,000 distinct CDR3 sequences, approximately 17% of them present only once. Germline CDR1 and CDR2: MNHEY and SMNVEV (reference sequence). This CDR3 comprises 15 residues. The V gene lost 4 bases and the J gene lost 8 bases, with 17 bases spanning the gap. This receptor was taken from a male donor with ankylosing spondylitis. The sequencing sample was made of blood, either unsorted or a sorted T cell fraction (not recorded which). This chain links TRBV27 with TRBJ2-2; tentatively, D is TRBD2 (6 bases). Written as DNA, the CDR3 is TGTGCCAGCAGTTATGACGGATGGGGAGGTGGGGAGCTGTTTTTT. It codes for CASSYDGWGGGELFF.